This is a list of T cell receptor beta chains from one sample in a study of blood T cell repertoires in COVID-19. Clones were sequenced by immunoSEQ multiplex PCR, and TCRdb holds only the in-frame ones, with some missing. Counted here are approximately 120,000 clones, around 76% occurring once; the ten biggest clones make up over 5.5%. The sample comprised peripheral blood. The receptors originated from a man older than 75 with COVID-19, enrolled during active disease. Both conserved end residues are part of each CDR3. The order of the fields is J gene, D gene, clone size, CDR3 length, V gene, CDR3 DNA, CDR3 protein. D genes are given only for firm matches. The size entry is marked missing in some rows and otherwise reads once, few, many or a size class.

TRBJ2-7 TRBD2 NA 16 TRBV29-1 TGCAGCGTTAAGACAGGATTTAGCGGGGGTGGCTACGAGCAGTACTTC CSVKTGFSGGGYEQYF
TRBJ1-5 NA few 15 TRBV7-9 TGTGCCAGCAGCTTAGTGGGCAGGGGCAATCAGCCCCAGCATTTT CASSLVGRGNQPQHF
TRBJ1-4 NA few 11 TRBV9 TGTGCCAGCGGGGAGAATGAAAAACTGTTTTTT CASGENEKLFF
TRBJ2-3 TRBD2 NA 16 TRBV6-2/TRBV6-3 TGTGCCAGCAGTTACTCTAGCGGGACCGTCACAGATACGCAGTATTTT CASSYSSGTVTDTQYF
TRBJ2-7 NA NA 13 TRBV11-2 TGTGCCAGCGAACGGAGGAGCTCCTACGAGCAGTACTTC CASERRSSYEQYF
TRBJ2-5 NA NA 14 TRBV7-9 TGTGCCAGCAGCTTCGGGACTGCGAGAGAGACCCAGTACTTC CASSFGTARETQYF
TRBJ2-1 TRBD1 once 15 TRBV11-3 TGTGCCAGCAGCTTAGAGGGACAGGGGTATGAAGAGCAGTTCTTC CASSLEGQGYEEQFF
TRBJ2-4 NA NA 15 TRBV5-4 TGTGCCAGCAGCTTGGAGCGTCAGGGGGGAAACATTCAGTACTTC CASSLERQGGNIQYF
TRBJ1-2 TRBD1 NA 18 TRBV28 TGTGCCAGCAGTCCTGTTCAGGGGGCGAGAGTCCCTAACTATGGCTACACCTTC CASSPVQGARVPNYGYTF
TRBJ1-4 NA few 15 TRBV10-1 TGCGCCAGCAGTGAACAGAGATCAACTAATGAAAAACTGTTTTTT CASSEQRSTNEKLFF
TRBJ1-6 NA NA 14 TRBV2 TGTGCCAGCACCCGAGAGACAGGCAATTCACCCCTCCACTTT CASTRETGNSPLHF
TRBJ2-2 TRBD2 NA 15 TRBV6-5 TGTGCCAGCCTTGCGGGGGATGCGGGTGGCGGGGAGCTGTTTTTT CASLAGDAGGGELFF
TRBJ2-7 NA NA 16 TRBV5-5 TGTGCCAGCAGCTTGACCCAATCTACAGGGATTTACGAGCAGTACTTC CASSLTQSTGIYEQYF
TRBJ2-6 NA NA 17 TRBV14 TGTGCCAGCAGCCAAGGATTTCGAGTTACTGGGGCCAACGTCCTGACTTTC CASSQGFRVTGANVLTF
TRBJ2-1 NA NA 18 TRBV27 TGTGCCAGCAGTTCAGGTGGGTCTCGAGGGGGTATTGACAATGAGCAGTTCTTC CASSSGGSRGGIDNEQFF
TRBJ2-1 TRBD1 once 16 TRBV4-3 TGCGCCAGCAGCCAAGATACGGCAGGGGGCCTTGGTGAGCAGTTCTTC CASSQDTAGGLGEQFF
TRBJ2-1 NA NA 14 TRBV2 TGTGCCAGCAGTCTAGCGCCGACTTACAATGAGCAGTTCTTC CASSLAPTYNEQFF
TRBJ1-6 TRBD1 NA 13 TRBV7-9 TGTGCCAGCAGACAGACAGGGAATTCACCCCTCCACTTT CASRQTGNSPLHF
TRBJ2-1 TRBD2 NA 15 TRBV7-2 TGTGCCAGCAGCTTAACGGGAGGGATTTACAATGAGCAGTTCTTC CASSLTGGIYNEQFF
TRBJ1-2 TRBD1 NA 17 TRBV5-1 TGCGCCAGCAGCCTAGGTCCGGGACAGGGGACACCCTATGGCTACACCTTC CASSLGPGQGTPYGYTF
TRBJ1-5 TRBD1 few 15 TRBV4-1 TGCGCCAGCAGCCACAACGACAGGGTTGATCAGCCCCAGCATTTT CASSHNDRVDQPQHF
TRBJ1-6 TRBD1 NA 14 TRBV9 TGTGCCAGCGACAGGGGGAATTATAATTCACCCCTCCACTTT CASDRGNYNSPLHF